This record covers a single TCR beta chain. Antigen unknown. Treatment described: oral pan-JAK inhibitor, 5-10 mg twice daily. Germline values: CDR1 SNHLY, CDR2 FYNNEI. The CDR3 sequence is 15 residues long. The V gene lost 4 bases and the J gene lost 0 bases, with 12 bases spanning the gap. The source of the sample is a study of CD8+ T cells in alopecia areata. The wider study: The drug, oral tofacitinib, was given to treated patients at 5 to 10 mg twice daily. Study outcomes and limitations: With tofacitinib ongoing, many expanded lesional clones persisted in both scalp and blood. Sequencing of scalp samples also captures resident alphabeta T cells of normal skin.

Following RNA extraction, reverse transcription yielded cDNA that acted as the sequencing template. Assay: immunoSEQ multiplex PCR; the TCRdb copy retains only in-frame clones and omits some. The repertoire holds about 170,000 clones, with 58% as singletons. This receptor was taken from a human donor with alopecia areata. This material consisted of CD4+ T cells sorted from blood, taken at approximately week 56, from a patient treated with tofacitinib. The chain recombines TRBV2 with TRBJ2-5; the D call may be TRBD1 or TRBD2 (5 bases each). The CDR3 spells CASSGSGGNQETQYF. CDR3 nucleotides: TGTGCCAGCAGTGGCAGTGGGGGAAACCAAGAGACCCAGTACTTC.